This T cell receptor (beta chain) was retrieved from a study of beta chain features in type 1 diabetes. Broader study findings: For patients, the naive, central memory and Treg TCRB repertoires appeared more alike than for healthy donors. HLA effects on TCRB rearrangement stayed unresolved here.

To note about this clone: Its antigen remains unknown.

The germline gives CDR1 SGHTA, CDR2 FQGNSA. The ends lost 5 bases at V and 6 bases at J; junction bases unmatched: 6. The CDR3 extends over 15 amino acids. The whole isolated RNA underwent reverse transcription, so sequencing captured expressed TCRB transcripts. Assay used: immunoSEQ multiplex PCR; TCRdb lists only in-frame clones, some missing. The sample records 680,000 or so clones, roughly a sixth being singletons. Sorting based on CD45RO/CCR7/CD25/CD127/CD95/CD27 separated CD4+ naive, central memory, regulatory and stem cell-like memory cells. Material: naive CD4+ T cells from blood. The chain couples TRBV7-2 to TRBJ2-2; 10 bases fit TRBD1. This clonotype originated in a man between 18 and 35 years old in good health. CDR3 sequence reads: CASSARDRGAGELFF. The DNA for the CDR3 is TGTGCCAGCAGCGCCCGGGACAGGGGTGCCGGGGAGCTGTTTTTT.